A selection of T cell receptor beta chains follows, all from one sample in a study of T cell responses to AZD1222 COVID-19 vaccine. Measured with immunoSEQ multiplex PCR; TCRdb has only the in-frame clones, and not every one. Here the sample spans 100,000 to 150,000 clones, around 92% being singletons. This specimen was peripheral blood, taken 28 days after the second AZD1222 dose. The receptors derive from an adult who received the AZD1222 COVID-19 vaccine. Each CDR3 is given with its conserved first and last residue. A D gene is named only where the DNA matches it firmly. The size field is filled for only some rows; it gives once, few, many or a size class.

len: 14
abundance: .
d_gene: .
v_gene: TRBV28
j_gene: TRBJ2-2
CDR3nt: TGTGCCAGCGGCTACACAGGAAACACCGGGGAGCTGTTTTTT
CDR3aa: CASGYTGNTGELFF

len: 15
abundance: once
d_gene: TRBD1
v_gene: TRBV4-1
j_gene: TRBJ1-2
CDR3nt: TGCGCCAGCAACCCCGGGACAGGGGGCGCATATGGCTACACCTTC
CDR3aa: CASNPGTGGAYGYTF

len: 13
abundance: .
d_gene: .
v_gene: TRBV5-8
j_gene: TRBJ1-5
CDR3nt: TGTGCCAGCAGCCTCGGGGTGAATCAGCCCCAGCATTTT
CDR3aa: CASSLGVNQPQHF

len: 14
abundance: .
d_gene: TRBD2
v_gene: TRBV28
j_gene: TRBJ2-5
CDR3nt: TGTGCCAGCAGTACGACTAGCGGGGGGGAGACCCAGTACTTC
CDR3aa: CASSTTSGGETQYF

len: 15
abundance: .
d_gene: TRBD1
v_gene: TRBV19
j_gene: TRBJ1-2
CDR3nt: TGTGCCAGTAGTATATGGGACAGGGGGCAGCGTGGCTACACCTTC
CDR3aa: CASSIWDRGQRGYTF

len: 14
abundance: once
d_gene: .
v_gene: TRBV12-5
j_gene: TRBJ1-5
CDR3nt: TGTGCTAGTGGTTTGGGGGAGAGCAATCAGCCCCAGCATTTT
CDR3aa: CASGLGESNQPQHF

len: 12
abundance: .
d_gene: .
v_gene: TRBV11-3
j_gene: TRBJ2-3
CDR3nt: TGTGCCAGCAGCCGACTGGCCGGTACGCAGTATTTT
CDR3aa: CASSRLAGTQYF

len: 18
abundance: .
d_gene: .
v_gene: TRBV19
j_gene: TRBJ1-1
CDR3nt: TGTGCCAGTAGTATCGGGTCGACATTAAGGGGTGTCAACACTGAAGCTTTCTTT
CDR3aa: CASSIGSTLRGVNTEAFF

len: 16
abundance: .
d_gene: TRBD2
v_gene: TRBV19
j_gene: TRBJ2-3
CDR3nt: TGTGCCAGTAAGGGACCTAGCGGGTTTAGCACAGATACGCAGTATTTT
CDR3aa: CASKGPSGFSTDTQYF

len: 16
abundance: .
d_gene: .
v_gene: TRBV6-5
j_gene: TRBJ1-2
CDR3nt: TGTGCCAGCAGTTACTCGGGGCAGGGGAATATATATGGCTACACCTTC
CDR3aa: CASSYSGQGNIYGYTF

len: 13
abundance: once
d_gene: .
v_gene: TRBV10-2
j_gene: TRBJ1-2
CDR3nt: TGCGCCAGCAGTGAAGACACCTACTATGGCTACACCTTC
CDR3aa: CASSEDTYYGYTF

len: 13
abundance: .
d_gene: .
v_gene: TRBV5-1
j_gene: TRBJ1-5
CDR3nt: TGCGCCAGCAGCTCTACGGGGGATCAGCCCCAGCATTTT
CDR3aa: CASSSTGDQPQHF

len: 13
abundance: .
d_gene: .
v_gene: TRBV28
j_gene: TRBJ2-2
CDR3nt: TGTGCCAGCAGGCCACAGGGCACCGGGGAGCTGTTTTTT
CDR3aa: CASRPQGTGELFF

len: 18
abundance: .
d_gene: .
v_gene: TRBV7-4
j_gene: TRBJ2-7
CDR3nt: TGTGCCAGCAGCTTAGTAGTGAAGGCAGGGTTGGACTTCTACGAGCAGTACTTC
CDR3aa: CASSLVVKAGLDFYEQYF

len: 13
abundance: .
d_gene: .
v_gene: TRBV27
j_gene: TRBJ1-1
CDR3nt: TGTGCCAGCAGTTTAGGGTTTAACACTGAAGCTTTCTTT
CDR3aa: CASSLGFNTEAFF

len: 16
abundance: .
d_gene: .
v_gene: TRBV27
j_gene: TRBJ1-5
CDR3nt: TGTGCCAGCAGTAAGACCCCAGGTAATAGCAATCAGCCCCAGCATTTT
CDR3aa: CASSKTPGNSNQPQHF

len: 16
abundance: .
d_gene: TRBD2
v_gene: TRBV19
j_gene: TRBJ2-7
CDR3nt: TGTGCCAGTAGTATAGTGGGGCGGGGGAACTCCCGCGAGCAGTACTTC
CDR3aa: CASSIVGRGNSREQYF

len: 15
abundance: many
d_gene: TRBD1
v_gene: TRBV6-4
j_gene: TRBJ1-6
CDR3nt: TGTGCCAGCAGTGACTCTACAGGGGGTAATTCACCCCTCCACTTT
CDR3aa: CASSDSTGGNSPLHF

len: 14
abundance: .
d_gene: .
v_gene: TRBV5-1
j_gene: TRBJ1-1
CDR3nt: TGCGCCAGCAGCTTGCAGGGGAGGAACACTGAAGCTTTCTTT
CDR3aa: CASSLQGRNTEAFF

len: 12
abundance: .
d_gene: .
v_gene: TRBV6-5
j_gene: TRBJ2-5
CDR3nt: TGTGCCAGCCGGGATTCACGGGAGACCCAGTACTTC
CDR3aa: CASRDSRETQYF

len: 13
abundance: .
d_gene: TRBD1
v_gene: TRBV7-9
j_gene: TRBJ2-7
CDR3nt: TGTGCCAGCAGTGGTCAGGGGGACTACGAGCAGTACTTC
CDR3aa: CASSGQGDYEQYF

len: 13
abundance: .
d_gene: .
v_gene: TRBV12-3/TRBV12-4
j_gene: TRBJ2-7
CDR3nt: TGTGCCAGCAGTCGACAGGCTTCAGGCGAGCAGTACTTC
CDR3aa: CASSRQASGEQYF

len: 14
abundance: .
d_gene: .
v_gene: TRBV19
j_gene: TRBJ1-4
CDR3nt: TGTGCCAGTAAAGGGACGGGTACTTATGAAAAACTGTTTTTT
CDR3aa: CASKGTGTYEKLFF

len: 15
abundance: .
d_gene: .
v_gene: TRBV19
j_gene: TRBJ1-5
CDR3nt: TGTGCCAGTAGTATAGTGGGGATAAACAATCAGCCCCAGCATTTT
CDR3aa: CASSIVGINNQPQHF

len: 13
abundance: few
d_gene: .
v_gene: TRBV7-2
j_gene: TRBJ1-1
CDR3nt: TGTGCCAGCAGCGAGCAGGGCAGCCTTGAAGCTTTCTTT
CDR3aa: CASSEQGSLEAFF

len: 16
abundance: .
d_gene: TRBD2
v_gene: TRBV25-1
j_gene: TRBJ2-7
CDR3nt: TGTGCCAGCAGTGAAGGGAGGACTAGCGGCTCCTACGAGCAGTACTTC
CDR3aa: CASSEGRTSGSYEQYF

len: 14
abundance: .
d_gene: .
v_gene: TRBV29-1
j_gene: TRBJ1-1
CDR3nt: TGCAGCGTTCTGGAACAGGGACGGAACACTGAAGCTTTCTTT
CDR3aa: CSVLEQGRNTEAFF

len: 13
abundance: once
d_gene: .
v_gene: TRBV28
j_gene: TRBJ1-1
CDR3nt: TGTGCCAGCAGTTTATCCTACCGGGGTGAAGCTTTCTTT
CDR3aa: CASSLSYRGEAFF

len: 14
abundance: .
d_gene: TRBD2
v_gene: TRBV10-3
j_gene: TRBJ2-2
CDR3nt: TGTGCCATCAGGGGGCAGGGAGGGACCGGGGAGCTGTTTTTT
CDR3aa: CAIRGQGGTGELFF

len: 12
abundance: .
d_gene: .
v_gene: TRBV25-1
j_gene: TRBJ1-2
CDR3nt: TGTGCCAGCACATGGGGCGACTATGGCTACACCTTC
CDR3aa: CASTWGDYGYTF

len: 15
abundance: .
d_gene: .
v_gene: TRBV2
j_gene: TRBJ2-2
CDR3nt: TGTGCCAGCAGCATAAGGGCCACGAACACCGGGGAGCTGTTTTTT
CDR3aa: CASSIRATNTGELFF

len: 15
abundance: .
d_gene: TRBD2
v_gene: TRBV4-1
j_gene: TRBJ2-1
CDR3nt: TGCGCCAGCAGCCAAGAGGCTAGCGGGGACAATGAGCAGTTCTTC
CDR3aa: CASSQEASGDNEQFF

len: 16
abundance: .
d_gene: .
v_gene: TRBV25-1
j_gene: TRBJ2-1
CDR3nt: TGTGCCAGCAGTGATTTGTTGGCGGGGCAATACAATGAGCAGTTCTTC
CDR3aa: CASSDLLAGQYNEQFF

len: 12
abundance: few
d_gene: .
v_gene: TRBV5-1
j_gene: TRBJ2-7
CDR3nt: TGCGCCAGCAGCCAACAGTCAGGGGTTCGGTACTTC
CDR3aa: CASSQQSGVRYF

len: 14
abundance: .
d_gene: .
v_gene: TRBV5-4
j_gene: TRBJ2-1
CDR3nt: TGTGCCAGCAGCTCCTCGACAGCCCGGGCTGAGCAGTTCTTC
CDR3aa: CASSSSTARAEQFF

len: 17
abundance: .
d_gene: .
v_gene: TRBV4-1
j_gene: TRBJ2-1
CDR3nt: TGCGCCAGCAGCCAAGAGCAGAGGGGGGGTCTCTACAATGAGCAGTTCTTC
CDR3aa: CASSQEQRGGLYNEQFF

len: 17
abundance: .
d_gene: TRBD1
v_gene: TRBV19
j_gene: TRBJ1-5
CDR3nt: TGTGCCAGTAGCCAAAGGAAGGCAGGGGGCAGTATGCAGCCCCAGCATTTT
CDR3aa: CASSQRKAGGSMQPQHF

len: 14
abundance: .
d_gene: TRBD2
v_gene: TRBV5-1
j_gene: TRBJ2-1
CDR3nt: TGCGCCAGCATACCCCTAGCGGGAGGGCGTGAGCAGTTCTTC
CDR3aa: CASIPLAGGREQFF

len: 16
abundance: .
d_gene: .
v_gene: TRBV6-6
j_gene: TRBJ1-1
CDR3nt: TGTGCCAGCAGTTACTCAGGGTATAGGGCAAACACTGAAGCTTTCTTT
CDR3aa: CASSYSGYRANTEAFF

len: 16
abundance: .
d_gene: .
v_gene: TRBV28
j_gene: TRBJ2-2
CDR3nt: TGTGCCAGCAGTTTATACGGGGGGCGGAACACCGGGGAGCTGTTTTTT
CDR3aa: CASSLYGGRNTGELFF

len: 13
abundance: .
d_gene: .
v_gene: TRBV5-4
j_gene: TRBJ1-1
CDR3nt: TGTGCCAGCATCACTCAGGGAGGCACTGAAGCTTTCTTT
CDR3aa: CASITQGGTEAFF

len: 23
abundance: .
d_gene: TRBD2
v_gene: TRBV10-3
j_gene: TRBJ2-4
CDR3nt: TGTGCCATCAGTGAGACCCTTTCCAACCCGGGGACTAGCGGGAGAACGGCCAAAAACATTCAGTACTTC
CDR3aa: CAISETLSNPGTSGRTAKNIQYF

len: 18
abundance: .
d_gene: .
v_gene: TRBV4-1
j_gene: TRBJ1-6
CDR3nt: TGCGCCAGCAGCCCCCTCTCCAGGGTGAGCTCCTATAATTCACCCCTCCACTTT
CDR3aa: CASSPLSRVSSYNSPLHF

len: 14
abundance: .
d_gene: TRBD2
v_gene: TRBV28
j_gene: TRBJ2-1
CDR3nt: TGTGCCAGCACCGTGACTAGCGGGAGGAATGAGCAGTTCTTC
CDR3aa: CASTVTSGRNEQFF

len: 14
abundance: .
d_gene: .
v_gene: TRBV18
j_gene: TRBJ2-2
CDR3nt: TGTGCCAGCTCAGCCGAGAGGGCCACCGGGGAGCTGTTTTTT
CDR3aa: CASSAERATGELFF

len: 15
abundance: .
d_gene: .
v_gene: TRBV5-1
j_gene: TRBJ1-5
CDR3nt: TGCGCCAGCAGCTTCTCAGGACAGACGAATCAGCCCCAGCATTTT
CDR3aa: CASSFSGQTNQPQHF

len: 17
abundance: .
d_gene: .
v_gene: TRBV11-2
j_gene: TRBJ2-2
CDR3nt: TGTGCCAGCAGCCCATTGACAGGGACTTCGAACACCGGGGAGCTGTTTTTT
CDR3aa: CASSPLTGTSNTGELFF

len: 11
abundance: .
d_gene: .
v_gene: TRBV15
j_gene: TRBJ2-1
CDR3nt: TGTGCCACCAGCGCATACAATGAGCAGTTCTTC
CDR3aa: CATSAYNEQFF

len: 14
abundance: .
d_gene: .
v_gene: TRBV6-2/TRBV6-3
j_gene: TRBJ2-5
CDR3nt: TGTGCCAGCAGTTACGTTGGAGTTTCTGAGACCCAGTACTTC
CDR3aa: CASSYVGVSETQYF

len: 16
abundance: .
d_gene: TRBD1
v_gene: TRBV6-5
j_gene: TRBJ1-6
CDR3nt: TGTGCCAGCAGTTCGCCTAGGACAGGGTATAATTCACCCCTCCACTTT
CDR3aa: CASSSPRTGYNSPLHF

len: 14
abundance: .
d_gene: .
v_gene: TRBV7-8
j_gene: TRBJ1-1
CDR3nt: TGTGCCAGCAACAAACAGGAGATGAACACTGAAGCTTTCTTT
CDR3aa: CASNKQEMNTEAFF

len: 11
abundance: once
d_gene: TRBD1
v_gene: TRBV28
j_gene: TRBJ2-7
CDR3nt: TGCGCAACAGGGGGGCTGTACGAGCAGTACTTC
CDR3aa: CATGGLYEQYF

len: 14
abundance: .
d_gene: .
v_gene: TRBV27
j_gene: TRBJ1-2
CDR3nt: TGTGCCAGCAGTCAACCCGGGACGGTGTATGGCTACACCTTC
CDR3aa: CASSQPGTVYGYTF

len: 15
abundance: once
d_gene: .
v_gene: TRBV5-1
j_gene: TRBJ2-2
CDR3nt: TGCGCCAGCAGCTTGGACAGGACGAACACCGGGGAGCTGTTTTTT
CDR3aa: CASSLDRTNTGELFF

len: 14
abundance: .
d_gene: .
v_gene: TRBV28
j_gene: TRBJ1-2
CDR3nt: TGTGCCAGCAGCGTGTCGGCTCCTGTCTATGGCTACACCTTC
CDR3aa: CASSVSAPVYGYTF

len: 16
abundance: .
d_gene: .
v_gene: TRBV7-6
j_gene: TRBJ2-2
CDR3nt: TGTGCCAGCAGCTTACAGCAGGGACTGAACACCGGGGAGCTGTTTTTT
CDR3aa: CASSLQQGLNTGELFF

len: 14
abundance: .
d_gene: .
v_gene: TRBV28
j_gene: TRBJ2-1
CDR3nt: TGTGCCAGCAGACCAACGCGACCAGACAATGAGCAGTTCTTC
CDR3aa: CASRPTRPDNEQFF